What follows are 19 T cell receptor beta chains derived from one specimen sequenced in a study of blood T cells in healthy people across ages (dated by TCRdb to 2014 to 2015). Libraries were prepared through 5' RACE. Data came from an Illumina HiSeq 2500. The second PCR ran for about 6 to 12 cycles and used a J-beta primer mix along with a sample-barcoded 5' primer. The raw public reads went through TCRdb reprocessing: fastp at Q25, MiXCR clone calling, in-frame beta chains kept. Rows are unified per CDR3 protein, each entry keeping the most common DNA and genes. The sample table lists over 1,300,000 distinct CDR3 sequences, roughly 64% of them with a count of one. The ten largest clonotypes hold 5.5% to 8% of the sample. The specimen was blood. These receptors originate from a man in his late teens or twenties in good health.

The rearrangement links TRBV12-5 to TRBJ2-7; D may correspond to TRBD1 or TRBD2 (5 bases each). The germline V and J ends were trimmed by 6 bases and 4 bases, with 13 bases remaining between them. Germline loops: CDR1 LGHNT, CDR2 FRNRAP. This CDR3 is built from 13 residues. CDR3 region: CASGSGPQYEQYF. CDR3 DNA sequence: TGTGCTAGTGGATCGGGGCCTCAATACGAGCAGTACTTC.

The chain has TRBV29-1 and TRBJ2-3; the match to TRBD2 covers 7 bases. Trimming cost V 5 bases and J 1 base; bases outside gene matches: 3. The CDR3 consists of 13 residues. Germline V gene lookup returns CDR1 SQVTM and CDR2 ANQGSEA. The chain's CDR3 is CSVMAGGTDTQYF. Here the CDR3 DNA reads TGCAGCGTTATGGCGGGAGGCACAGATACGCAGTATTTT.

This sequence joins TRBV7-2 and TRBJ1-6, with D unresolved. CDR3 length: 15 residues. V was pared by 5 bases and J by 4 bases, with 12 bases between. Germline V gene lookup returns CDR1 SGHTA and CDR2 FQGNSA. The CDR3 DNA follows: TGTGCCAGCAGCCCAGTTGCCTCTTATAATTCACCCCTCCACTTT. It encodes CASSPVASYNSPLHF.

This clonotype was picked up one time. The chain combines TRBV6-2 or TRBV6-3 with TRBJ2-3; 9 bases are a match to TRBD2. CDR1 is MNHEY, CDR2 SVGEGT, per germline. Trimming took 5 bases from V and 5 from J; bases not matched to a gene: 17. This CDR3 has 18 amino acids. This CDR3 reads CASSRWLAGRRLIDTQYF. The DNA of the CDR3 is TGTGCCAGCAGTCGCTGGCTAGCGGGGCGAAGACTCATAGATACGCAGTATTTT.

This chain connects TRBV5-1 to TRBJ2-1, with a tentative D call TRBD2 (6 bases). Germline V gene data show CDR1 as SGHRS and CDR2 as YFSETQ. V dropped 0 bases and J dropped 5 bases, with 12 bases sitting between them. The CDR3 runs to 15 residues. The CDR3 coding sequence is TGCGCCAGCAGCTTGGGGGGGGTAGGGAACAATGAGCAGTTCTTC. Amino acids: CASSLGGVGNNEQFF.

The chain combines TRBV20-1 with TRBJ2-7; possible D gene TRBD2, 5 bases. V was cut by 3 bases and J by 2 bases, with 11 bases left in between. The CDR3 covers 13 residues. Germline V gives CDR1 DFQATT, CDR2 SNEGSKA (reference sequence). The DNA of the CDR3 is TGCAGTGCTAGTTCGGGGTTCCCCTACGAGCAGTACTTC. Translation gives CSASSGFPYEQYF.

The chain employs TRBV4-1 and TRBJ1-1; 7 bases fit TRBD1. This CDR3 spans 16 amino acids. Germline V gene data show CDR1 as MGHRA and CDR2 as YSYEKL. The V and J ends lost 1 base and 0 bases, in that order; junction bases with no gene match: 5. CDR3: CASSQAAGGMNTEAFF. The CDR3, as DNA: TGCGCCAGCAGCCAAGCTGCAGGGGGGATGAACACTGAAGCTTTCTTT.

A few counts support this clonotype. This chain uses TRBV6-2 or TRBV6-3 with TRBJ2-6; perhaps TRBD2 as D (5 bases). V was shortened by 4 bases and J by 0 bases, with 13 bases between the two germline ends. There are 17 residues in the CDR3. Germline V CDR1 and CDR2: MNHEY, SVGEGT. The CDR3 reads CASSLNRGFSGANVLTF. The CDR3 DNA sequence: TGTGCCAGCAGTTTGAACAGAGGGTTCTCTGGGGCCAACGTCCTGACTTTC.

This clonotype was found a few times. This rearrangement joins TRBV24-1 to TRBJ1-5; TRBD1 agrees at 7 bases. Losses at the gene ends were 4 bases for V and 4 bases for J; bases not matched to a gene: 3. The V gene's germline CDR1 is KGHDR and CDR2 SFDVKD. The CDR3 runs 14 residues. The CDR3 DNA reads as TGTGCCACCAGTGAAGGGGGCAGTAATCAGCCCCAGCATTTT. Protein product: CATSEGGSNQPQHF.

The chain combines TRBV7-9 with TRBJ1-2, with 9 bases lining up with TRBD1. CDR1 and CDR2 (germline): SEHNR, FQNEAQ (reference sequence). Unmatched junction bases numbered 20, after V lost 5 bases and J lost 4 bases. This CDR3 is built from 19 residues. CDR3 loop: CASSDAKGQGVPRLYGYTF. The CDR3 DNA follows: TGTGCCAGCAGCGACGCCAAGGGACAGGGAGTTCCCCGCCTCTATGGCTACACCTTC.

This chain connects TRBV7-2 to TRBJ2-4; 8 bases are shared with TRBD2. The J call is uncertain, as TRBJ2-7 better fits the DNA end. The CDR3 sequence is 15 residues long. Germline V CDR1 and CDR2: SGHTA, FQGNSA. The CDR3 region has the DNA TGTGCCAGCAGCGTAACTAGCGGAAATAACTACGAGCAGTACTTC. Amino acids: CASSVTSGNNYEQYF.

CDR3 in amino acids: CSARGLVGGPYEQYF. In nucleotides, the CDR3 is TGCAGTGCTAGAGGTCTAGTCGGGGGCCCCTACGAGCAGTACTTC. The rearrangement uses TRBV20-1 and TRBJ2-5; D is perhaps TRBD1 or TRBD2 (6 bases each). TRBJ2-7 explains the end of the DNA better; the J call may be wrong. In germline, CDR1 is DFQATT, CDR2 SNEGSKA (reference sequence). The CDR3 sequence is 15 residues long.

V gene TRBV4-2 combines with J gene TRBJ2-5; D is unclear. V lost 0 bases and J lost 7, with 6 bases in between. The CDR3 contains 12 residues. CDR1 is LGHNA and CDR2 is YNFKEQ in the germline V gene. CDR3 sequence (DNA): TGTGCCAGCAGCCAAGAACTTGGGACCCAGTACTTC. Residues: CASSQELGTQYF.

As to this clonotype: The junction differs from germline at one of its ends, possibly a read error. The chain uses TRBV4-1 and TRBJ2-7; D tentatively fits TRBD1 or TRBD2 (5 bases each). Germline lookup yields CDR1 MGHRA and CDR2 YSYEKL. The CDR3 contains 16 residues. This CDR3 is CVSSQEGTGTDYEQYF. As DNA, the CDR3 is TGCGTCAGCAGCCAAGAGGGTACCGGGACCGACTACGAGCAGTACTTC.

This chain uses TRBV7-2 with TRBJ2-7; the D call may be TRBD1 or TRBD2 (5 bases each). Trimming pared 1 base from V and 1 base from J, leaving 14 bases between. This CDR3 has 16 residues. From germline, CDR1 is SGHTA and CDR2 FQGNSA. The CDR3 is CASSLVPWGKSYEQYF. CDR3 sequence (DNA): TGTGCCAGCAGCTTAGTACCGTGGGGGAAATCCTACGAGCAGTACTTC. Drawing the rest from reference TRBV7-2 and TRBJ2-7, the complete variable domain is GAGVSQSPSNKVTEKGKDVELRCDPISGHTALYWYRQSLGQGLEFLIYFQGNSAPDKSGLPSDRFSAERTGGSVSTLTIQRTQQEDSAVYLCASSLVPWGKSYEQYFGPGTRLTVT.

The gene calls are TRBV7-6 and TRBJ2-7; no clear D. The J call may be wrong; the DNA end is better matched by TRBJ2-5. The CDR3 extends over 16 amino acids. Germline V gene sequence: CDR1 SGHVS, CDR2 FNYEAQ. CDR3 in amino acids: CASSQPERDRRRTQYF. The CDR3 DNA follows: TGTGCCAGCAGCCAGCCCGAACGCGATCGCAGGCGGACCCAGTACTTC.

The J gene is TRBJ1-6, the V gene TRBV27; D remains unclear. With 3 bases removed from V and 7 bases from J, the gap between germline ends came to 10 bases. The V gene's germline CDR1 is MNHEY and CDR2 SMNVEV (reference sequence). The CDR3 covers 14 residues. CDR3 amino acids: CASSFGPLNSPLHF. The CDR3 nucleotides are TGTGCCAGCAGTTTTGGGCCCTTAAATTCACCCCTCCACTTT.

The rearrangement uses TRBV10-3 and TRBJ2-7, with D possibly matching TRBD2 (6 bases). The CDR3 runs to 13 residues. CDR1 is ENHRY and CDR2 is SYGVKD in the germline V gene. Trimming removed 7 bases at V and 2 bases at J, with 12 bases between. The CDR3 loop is CAIKAGPTYEQYF. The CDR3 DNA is TGTGCCATCAAGGCGGGACCTACCTACGAGCAGTACTTC.

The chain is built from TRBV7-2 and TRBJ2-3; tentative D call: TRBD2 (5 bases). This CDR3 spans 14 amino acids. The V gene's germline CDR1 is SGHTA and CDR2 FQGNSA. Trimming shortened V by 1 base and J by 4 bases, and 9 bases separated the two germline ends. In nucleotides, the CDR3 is TGTGCCAGCAGCTTAGAGACTAACCCAGATACGCAGTATTTT. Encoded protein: CASSLETNPDTQYF.